This is a list of T cell receptor beta chains from one sample in a study of PD-L1 blockade in urothelial cancer. Some clones are missing from TCRdb's copy, which holds only in-frame ones; the method was immunoSEQ multiplex PCR. The sample lists about 51,000 clones; 70% to 90% were seen once. Sequences were derived from PBMCs, sampled around atezolizumab (anti-PD-L1) treatment. These receptors were obtained from a man between 60 and 75 years old with urothelial cancer. Both conserved end residues are part of each CDR3. The order of the fields is J gene, V gene, clone size, D gene, CDR3 length, CDR3 protein, CDR3 DNA. A D gene is named only where the DNA matches it firmly. Part of the rows lack a size; the others show once, few, many or a class for expanded clones.

j_gene: TRBJ2-5
v_gene: TRBV20-1
abundance: .
d_gene: .
len: 11
CDR3aa: CSPGQRETQYF
CDR3nt: TGCAGCCCGGGACAACGGGAGACCCAGTACTTC

j_gene: TRBJ1-6
v_gene: TRBV6-1
abundance: .
d_gene: .
len: 12
CDR3aa: CAIRGRNSPLHF
CDR3nt: TGTGCCATACGTGGCAGGAATTCACCCCTCCACTTT

j_gene: TRBJ2-3
v_gene: TRBV28
abundance: .
d_gene: .
len: 16
CDR3aa: CASSPLGREKADTQYF
CDR3nt: TGTGCCAGCAGTCCCCTGGGTCGGGAGAAGGCAGATACGCAGTATTTT

j_gene: TRBJ2-2
v_gene: TRBV5-1
abundance: once
d_gene: .
len: 13
CDR3aa: CASSSGNTGELFF
CDR3nt: TGCGCCAGCAGTTCGGGGAACACCGGGGAGCTGTTTTTT

j_gene: TRBJ2-7
v_gene: TRBV18
abundance: .
d_gene: TRBD2
len: 13
CDR3aa: CASSPRLAGEQYF
CDR3nt: TGTGCCAGCTCACCACGGCTAGCGGGCGAGCAGTACTTC

j_gene: TRBJ1-2
v_gene: TRBV11-1
abundance: .
d_gene: .
len: 15
CDR3aa: CASSPGQPSNYGYTF
CDR3nt: TGTGCCAGCAGCCCAGGACAGCCCTCTAACTATGGCTACACCTTC

j_gene: TRBJ2-5
v_gene: TRBV4-1
abundance: .
d_gene: .
len: 14
CDR3aa: CASSQVNRQETQYF
CDR3nt: TGCGCCAGCAGCCAAGTCAACAGACAAGAGACCCAGTACTTC

j_gene: TRBJ1-1
v_gene: TRBV13
abundance: .
d_gene: TRBD1
len: 14
CDR3aa: CASSTWTGKTEAFF
CDR3nt: TGTGCCAGCAGCACCTGGACAGGGAAAACTGAAGCTTTCTTT

j_gene: TRBJ1-4
v_gene: TRBV2
abundance: once
d_gene: TRBD1
len: 18
CDR3aa: CASSRPLRRDREGEKLFF
CDR3nt: TGTGCCAGCAGCCGACCCCTACGCCGGGACAGGGAAGGCGAAAAACTGTTTTTT

j_gene: TRBJ2-7
v_gene: TRBV6-5
abundance: .
d_gene: .
len: 14
CDR3aa: CASSYVDTDYEQYF
CDR3nt: TGTGCCAGCAGTTACGTGGACACCGACTACGAGCAGTACTTC

j_gene: TRBJ1-1
v_gene: TRBV20-1
abundance: .
d_gene: TRBD1
len: 11
CDR3aa: CSAWTGAEAFF
CDR3nt: TGCAGTGCCTGGACAGGGGCTGAAGCTTTCTTT

j_gene: TRBJ1-2
v_gene: TRBV9
abundance: .
d_gene: TRBD1
len: 15
CDR3aa: CASSVFQGATYGYTF
CDR3nt: TGTGCCAGCAGCGTGTTTCAGGGGGCAACTTATGGCTACACCTTC

j_gene: TRBJ2-7
v_gene: TRBV25-1
abundance: .
d_gene: .
len: 16
CDR3aa: CASSPGLGPSSYEQYF
CDR3nt: TGTGCCAGCAGTCCAGGACTCGGACCGAGCTCCTACGAGCAGTACTTC

j_gene: TRBJ1-5
v_gene: TRBV25-1
abundance: .
d_gene: .
len: 14
CDR3aa: CASSEAGAFAPQHF
CDR3nt: TGTGCCAGCAGTGAGGCAGGGGCCTTTGCGCCCCAGCATTTT

j_gene: TRBJ1-2
v_gene: TRBV7-6
abundance: few
d_gene: TRBD1
len: 13
CDR3aa: CASSPLDRVGYTF
CDR3nt: TGTGCCAGCAGCCCACTCGACAGGGTCGGCTACACCTTC

j_gene: TRBJ1-6
v_gene: TRBV30
abundance: once
d_gene: .
len: 13
CDR3aa: CAWSGTGNSPLHF
CDR3nt: TGTGCCTGGAGTGGAACAGGGAATTCACCCCTCCACTTT

j_gene: TRBJ2-7
v_gene: TRBV7-8
abundance: .
d_gene: .
len: 14
CDR3aa: CASSLIDGANEQYF
CDR3nt: TGTGCCAGCAGCTTAATCGATGGGGCGAACGAGCAGTACTTC

j_gene: TRBJ1-5
v_gene: TRBV12-5
abundance: once
d_gene: .
len: 13
CDR3aa: CASGHRESQPQHF
CDR3nt: TGTGCTAGTGGTCACAGGGAAAGTCAGCCCCAGCATTTT

j_gene: TRBJ2-5
v_gene: TRBV7-9
abundance: .
d_gene: TRBD1
len: 17
CDR3aa: CASNVPRGTGGGETQYF
CDR3nt: TGTGCCAGCAACGTCCCGAGGGGCACAGGGGGAGGAGAGACCCAGTACTTC

j_gene: TRBJ2-4
v_gene: TRBV10-3
abundance: .
d_gene: .
len: 16
CDR3aa: CAISATSSLAKNIQYF
CDR3nt: TGTGCCATCAGTGCAACTAGCTCGCTAGCCAAAAACATTCAGTACTTC

j_gene: TRBJ1-1
v_gene: TRBV6-1
abundance: once
d_gene: .
len: 15
CDR3aa: CASSEKTTGNTEAFF
CDR3nt: TGTGCCAGCAGTGAAAAAACGACAGGGAACACTGAAGCTTTCTTT

j_gene: TRBJ1-5
v_gene: TRBV19
abundance: .
d_gene: .
len: 15
CDR3aa: CASTTKFLSNQPQHF
CDR3nt: TGTGCCAGTACCACTAAGTTTCTTAGCAATCAGCCCCAGCATTTT

j_gene: TRBJ1-1
v_gene: TRBV6-5
abundance: .
d_gene: TRBD1
len: 15
CDR3aa: CASLGKTGANTEAFF
CDR3nt: TGTGCCAGCCTAGGAAAGACAGGGGCGAACACTGAAGCTTTCTTT

j_gene: TRBJ1-6
v_gene: TRBV25-1
abundance: .
d_gene: TRBD1
len: 16
CDR3aa: CASSDVLGQTNSPLHF
CDR3nt: TGTGCCAGCAGTGATGTCTTGGGACAGACTAATTCACCCCTCCACTTT

j_gene: TRBJ2-3
v_gene: TRBV4-3
abundance: .
d_gene: TRBD1
len: 16
CDR3aa: CASSPGHTGAGDTQYF
CDR3nt: TGCGCCAGCAGCCCGGGTCATACAGGGGCTGGAGATACGCAGTATTTT

j_gene: TRBJ2-7
v_gene: TRBV7-7
abundance: .
d_gene: .
len: 13
CDR3aa: CASSKEGPDEQYF
CDR3nt: TGTGCTAGCAGCAAAGAGGGCCCTGACGAGCAGTACTTC

j_gene: TRBJ2-3
v_gene: TRBV11-2
abundance: .
d_gene: TRBD2
len: 16
CDR3aa: CASTGTSGMSTDTQYF
CDR3nt: TGTGCCAGCACCGGGACTAGCGGGATGAGCACAGATACGCAGTATTTT

j_gene: TRBJ2-7
v_gene: TRBV6-6
abundance: .
d_gene: TRBD1
len: 15
CDR3aa: CASSHTGVSSYEQYF
CDR3nt: TGTGCCAGCAGCCATACAGGGGTGAGCTCCTACGAGCAGTACTTC

j_gene: TRBJ1-2
v_gene: TRBV5-5
abundance: few
d_gene: TRBD1
len: 19
CDR3aa: CASSLKTGVYLHPNYGYTF
CDR3nt: TGTGCCAGCAGCTTAAAGACAGGGGTATACCTCCACCCTAACTATGGCTACACCTTC

j_gene: TRBJ2-3
v_gene: TRBV18
abundance: .
d_gene: TRBD2
len: 17
CDR3aa: CASSPPGTSGRTDTQYF
CDR3nt: TGTGCCAGCTCACCTCCAGGGACTAGCGGGAGGACAGATACGCAGTATTTT

j_gene: TRBJ1-3
v_gene: TRBV30
abundance: .
d_gene: .
len: 14
CDR3aa: CAWSVGNSGNTIYF
CDR3nt: TGTGCCTGGAGTGTGGGCAACTCTGGAAACACCATATATTTT

j_gene: TRBJ1-6
v_gene: TRBV19
abundance: .
d_gene: TRBD1
len: 14
CDR3aa: CASSTPQGNSPLHF
CDR3nt: TGTGCCAGTAGTACGCCACAGGGGAATTCACCCCTCCACTTT

j_gene: TRBJ2-3
v_gene: TRBV25-1
abundance: .
d_gene: .
len: 14
CDR3aa: CASSLADRTDTQYF
CDR3nt: TGTGCCAGCAGCCTAGCTGATCGCACAGATACGCAGTATTTT

j_gene: TRBJ2-1
v_gene: TRBV5-4
abundance: .
d_gene: TRBD1
len: 16
CDR3aa: CASSHLGTGDYNEQFF
CDR3nt: TGTGCCAGCAGCCACCTTGGGACAGGGGATTACAATGAGCAGTTCTTC

j_gene: TRBJ2-1
v_gene: TRBV10-2
abundance: .
d_gene: TRBD2
len: 17
CDR3aa: CASSDRTSGRGGSWQFF
CDR3nt: TGCGCCAGCAGTGACCGTACTAGCGGGAGGGGGGGGTCGTGGCAGTTCTTC

j_gene: TRBJ1-4
v_gene: TRBV2
abundance: .
d_gene: .
len: 14
CDR3aa: CASKSGGINEKLFF
CDR3nt: TGTGCCAGCAAGTCAGGAGGGATTAATGAAAAACTGTTTTTT

j_gene: TRBJ2-1
v_gene: TRBV6-6
abundance: few
d_gene: TRBD2
len: 15
CDR3aa: CASSSTSGPYNEQFF
CDR3nt: TGTGCCAGCAGTTCAACTAGCGGACCATACAATGAGCAGTTCTTC

j_gene: TRBJ2-2
v_gene: TRBV5-1
abundance: .
d_gene: .
len: 15
CDR3aa: CASRVPGLPTGELFF
CDR3nt: TGCGCCAGCAGGGTTCCGGGACTTCCCACCGGGGAGCTGTTTTTT

j_gene: TRBJ2-5
v_gene: TRBV6-1
abundance: .
d_gene: .
len: 14
CDR3aa: CASRTHPTQETQYF
CDR3nt: TGTGCCAGCAGAACTCACCCCACCCAAGAGACCCAGTACTTC

j_gene: TRBJ2-7
v_gene: TRBV6-1
abundance: .
d_gene: .
len: 12
CDR3aa: CASGGLTYEQYF
CDR3nt: TGTGCCAGCGGGGGACTTACCTACGAGCAGTACTTC

j_gene: TRBJ2-7
v_gene: TRBV5-4
abundance: .
d_gene: TRBD1
len: 15
CDR3aa: CASSRDRSSFHEQYF
CDR3nt: TGTGCCAGCAGCCGGGACAGGAGTTCTTTTCACGAGCAGTACTTC

j_gene: TRBJ1-3
v_gene: TRBV29-1
abundance: .
d_gene: .
len: 14
CDR3aa: CSAVEAFSGNTIYF
CDR3nt: TGCAGCGCGGTCGAGGCTTTCTCTGGAAACACCATATATTTT

j_gene: TRBJ2-3
v_gene: TRBV5-8
abundance: .
d_gene: .
len: 18
CDR3aa: CASSLDWADSASTDTQYF
CDR3nt: TGTGCCAGCAGCTTGGATTGGGCTGACAGCGCTTCCACAGATACGCAGTATTTT

j_gene: TRBJ1-1
v_gene: TRBV18
abundance: .
d_gene: .
len: 15
CDR3aa: CASSPPTQWNTEAFF
CDR3nt: TGTGCCAGCTCACCGCCAACCCAGTGGAACACTGAAGCTTTCTTT

j_gene: TRBJ1-2
v_gene: TRBV4-2
abundance: .
d_gene: TRBD1
len: 15
CDR3aa: CASSRDRGANYGYTF
CDR3nt: TGTGCCAGCAGTCGGGACAGGGGAGCTAACTATGGCTACACCTTC

j_gene: TRBJ1-1
v_gene: TRBV7-8
abundance: .
d_gene: TRBD1
len: 14
CDR3aa: CASSLGTGAARAFF
CDR3nt: TGTGCCAGCAGCTTAGGGACAGGGGCCGCGAGAGCTTTCTTT

j_gene: TRBJ1-2
v_gene: TRBV21-1
abundance: .
d_gene: .
len: 12
CDR3aa: CASSNRRDGYTF
CDR3nt: TGTGCCAGCAGCAACCGGCGGGATGGCTACACCTTC

j_gene: TRBJ1-3
v_gene: TRBV5-6
abundance: .
d_gene: .
len: 16
CDR3aa: CASSLVAGAAGNTIYF
CDR3nt: TGTGCCAGCAGCTTGGTGGCGGGGGCAGCTGGAAACACCATATATTTT

j_gene: TRBJ2-6
v_gene: TRBV27
abundance: .
d_gene: TRBD1
len: 22
CDR3aa: CASSLLTGTGVPGDSGANVLTF
CDR3nt: TGTGCCAGCAGTTTATTGACCGGGACAGGGGTTCCGGGGGACTCTGGGGCCAACGTCCTGACTTTC

j_gene: TRBJ1-4
v_gene: TRBV2
abundance: .
d_gene: TRBD1
len: 15
CDR3aa: CASRGSGTGDEKLFF
CDR3nt: TGTGCCAGCAGGGGATCCGGGACAGGGGATGAAAAACTGTTTTTT

j_gene: TRBJ2-1
v_gene: TRBV2
abundance: .
d_gene: TRBD1
len: 15
CDR3aa: CASSVSGTGGFEQFF
CDR3nt: TGTGCCAGCAGTGTTTCCGGGACAGGGGGCTTTGAGCAGTTCTTC

j_gene: TRBJ1-5
v_gene: TRBV21-1
abundance: .
d_gene: .
len: 15
CDR3aa: CASSKGAGGPWPQHF
CDR3nt: TGTGCCAGCAGCAAAGGGGCAGGGGGCCCCTGGCCCCAGCATTTT

j_gene: TRBJ2-3
v_gene: TRBV7-2
abundance: .
d_gene: TRBD2
len: 16
CDR3aa: CASSLRRGAGADTQYF
CDR3nt: TGTGCCAGCAGCTTACGGCGGGGGGCTGGGGCAGATACGCAGTATTTT

j_gene: TRBJ2-7
v_gene: TRBV5-1
abundance: .
d_gene: TRBD1
len: 16
CDR3aa: CASSHPEVGQGGWQYF
CDR3nt: TGCGCCAGCAGCCACCCAGAGGTGGGACAGGGAGGCTGGCAGTACTTC

j_gene: TRBJ2-2
v_gene: TRBV7-3
abundance: .
d_gene: TRBD1
len: 13
CDR3aa: CASSVPGGRSQFF
CDR3nt: TGTGCCAGCAGCGTGCCAGGGGGACGGAGTCAGTTTTTT

j_gene: TRBJ2-1
v_gene: TRBV6-4
abundance: .
d_gene: .
len: 14
CDR3aa: CASSGSAGYNEQFF
CDR3nt: TGTGCCAGCAGTGGTTCGGCGGGATACAATGAGCAGTTCTTC

j_gene: TRBJ2-7
v_gene: TRBV29-1
abundance: .
d_gene: TRBD2
len: 15
CDR3aa: CSVTLVAGGSYEQYF
CDR3nt: TGCAGCGTTACCCTGGTGGCGGGAGGCTCCTACGAGCAGTACTTC